Listed here are 17 T cell receptor beta chains from one sample, sequenced in a study of blood T cell repertoires in COVID-19. TCRdb's copy holds only in-frame clones and misses some; the assay was immunoSEQ multiplex PCR. The sample records approximately 350,000 clones, roughly 80% being singletons. Sequenced: PBMCs or T cells enriched from blood (not recorded which). All receptors derive from a woman in her fifties or sixties who had recovered from COVID-19.

The J gene is TRBJ2-3, the V gene TRBV5-1; a possible D gene is TRBD2 (5 bases). The CDR3 extends over 15 amino acids. V shed 3 bases and J shed 0 bases, with 11 bases lying between them. CDR1 is SGHRS, CDR2 YFSETQ, per germline. CDR3 nucleotide sequence: TGCGCCAGCAGCTATCGGAGGATGAGCACAGATACGCAGTATTTT. Its protein is CASSYRRMSTDTQYF.

V gene TRBV2 combines with J gene TRBJ2-7, with 14 bases aligning to TRBD2. Germline-derived CDR1 and CDR2 are SNHLY and FYNNEI. The CDR3 runs 14 residues. The junction had 0 bases not matched to a gene; V was cut back by 6 bases and J by 2 bases. DNA for the CDR3: TGTGCCAGCAGGGGACTAGCGGGAGCCTACGAGCAGTACTTC. Translated: CASRGLAGAYEQYF.

The V call is TRBV19, the J call TRBJ1-1; D possibly corresponds to TRBD1 (6 bases). The V gene lost 7 bases and the J gene lost 0 bases, with 33 bases spanning the gap. The CDR3 extends over 21 amino acids. Per the germline V gene, CDR1 is LNHDA and CDR2 is SQIVND (reference sequence). CDR3 sequence: CASIPGRGGYKESDMNTEAFF. In DNA, the CDR3 is TGTGCCAGTATTCCAGGCCGCGGGGGCTATAAAGAATCTGACATGAACACTGAAGCTTTCTTT.

This chain connects TRBV4-2 to TRBJ1-5; TRBD1 matches at 9 bases. After removal of 3 bases from V and 6 bases from J, the junction contained 6 bases not matched to a gene. The CDR3 runs to 15 residues. The germline CDR1 and CDR2 sequences are LGHNA and YNFKEQ. The CDR3 spells CASSQTTGGSQPQHF. The CDR3 DNA sequence: TGTGCCAGCAGCCAGACGACAGGGGGTAGTCAGCCCCAGCATTTT.

The chain is built from TRBV10-3 and TRBJ1-1; TRBD1 matches at 10 bases. The CDR3 consists of 13 residues. Trimming removed 4 bases from V and 5 bases from J; junction bases left unmatched: 1. Germline assignment: CDR1 ENHRY and CDR2 SYGVKD. The CDR3: CAISGTGGTEAFF. The CDR3 bases are TGTGCCATCAGTGGGACAGGGGGTACTGAAGCTTTCTTT.

The V and J genes are TRBV11-1 and TRBJ1-3; D gene uncertain. Trimming took off 5 bases at V and 0 bases at J, with 2 bases between the two ends. CDR3 length equals 12 residues. The germline V gene encodes CDR1 SGHAT and CDR2 FQDESV (reference sequence). The CDR3 DNA reads as TGTGCCAGCAGCCTCTCTGGAAACACCATATATTTT. Translation: CASSLSGNTIYF.

The J gene is TRBJ1-2, the V gene TRBV5-4; unclear D gene. Trimming pared 2 bases from V and 0 bases from J, leaving 11 bases between. The CDR3 has 15 residues. Germline V gene lookup returns CDR1 SGHNT and CDR2 YYREEE (reference sequence). CDR3 coding DNA: TGTGCCAGCAGCTTATCCGGGATCGCTAACTATGGCTACACCTTC. Encoded protein: CASSLSGIANYGYTF.

The chain uses TRBV6-5 and TRBJ1-2; TRBD1 is a possible D gene (5 bases). CDR1 is MNHEY, CDR2 SVGAGI, per germline. V was cut by 2 bases and J by 6 bases, with 10 bases left in between. This CDR3 has 13 residues. The DNA of the CDR3 is TGTGCCAGCAGTTACGGCCAGGGTGATGGCTACACCTTC. Its protein is CASSYGQGDGYTF.

The gene calls are TRBV29-1 and TRBJ1-1; 7 bases are a match to TRBD1. Germline V gene lookup returns CDR1 SQVTM and CDR2 ANQGSEA. J lost 10 bases, V lost 1 base, and 3 bases had no gene match. This CDR3 has 11 amino acids. The CDR3 protein is CSVEGRGRAFF. The CDR3 DNA reads TGCAGCGTTGAAGGCAGGGGGAGAGCTTTCTTT.

The chain employs TRBV6-1 and TRBJ2-2; 7 bases line up with TRBD2. This CDR3 is built from 18 residues. Trimming at V came to 2 bases and at J to 4 bases, leaving 13 bases not matched to a gene. The V gene's germline CDR1 is MNHNS and CDR2 SASEGT. The CDR3, as DNA: TGTGCCAGCAGTGAACACCCTCTTTTAGCGGGCGGCACCGGGGAGCTGTTTTTT. The encoded protein is CASSEHPLLAGGTGELFF.

The V call is TRBV11-2, the J call TRBJ2-4, with 7 positions matching TRBD2. CDR1 and CDR2 (germline): SGHAT, FQNNGV. This CDR3 has 15 residues. J gave up 5 bases and V 4 bases, and 8 bases lay outside the gene matches. Here the CDR3 reads CASSSIRGVENIQYF. Written as DNA, the CDR3 is TGTGCCAGCAGCTCAATCCGGGGGGTGGAAAACATTCAGTACTTC.

V usage is TRBV5-4 and J usage is TRBJ1-1, with 9 bases fitting TRBD1. Germline V gene data show CDR1 as SGHNT and CDR2 as YYREEE (reference sequence). The CDR3 totals 15 residues. V was pared by 4 bases and J by 2 bases, with 6 bases of the junction left unmatched. CDR3 amino acids: CASSPGQGYNTEAFF. DNA for the CDR3: TGTGCCAGCAGCCCCGGACAGGGGTATAACACTGAAGCTTTCTTT.

V and J are TRBV27 and TRBJ1-6, with a weak D call TRBD1 (6 bases). The germline V gene has CDR1 MNHEY and CDR2 SMNVEV (reference sequence). V was shortened by 3 bases and J by 9 bases, with 12 bases between the two germline ends. This CDR3 is built from 14 residues. DNA for the CDR3: TGTGCCAGCAGTTTGGGCAGGGGTCGTTCACCCCTCCACTTT. Translated, it gives CASSLGRGRSPLHF.

This clone was detected once. V is TRBV15 and J is TRBJ2-1, with unresolved D. V dropped 0 bases and J dropped 5 bases, with 5 bases sitting between them. Germline V gene lookup returns CDR1 LNHNV and CDR2 YYDKDF (reference sequence). The CDR3 spans 13 residues. The CDR3 spells CATSRDTDNEQFF. In DNA form, the CDR3 reads TGTGCCACCAGCAGAGATACGGACAATGAGCAGTTCTTC.

The chain has TRBV6-5 and TRBJ2-7; possible D gene TRBD2, 5 bases. Trimming pared 5 bases from V and 0 bases from J, leaving 14 bases between. The CDR3 is made up of 15 amino acids. Germline V gene lookup returns CDR1 MNHEY and CDR2 SVGAGI. The CDR3 loop is CASSIGLGSSYEQYF. CDR3 DNA: TGTGCCAGCAGTATAGGACTGGGAAGCTCCTACGAGCAGTACTTC.

The V call is TRBV6-5, the J call TRBJ1-2; D is unresolved. Germline lookup yields CDR1 MNHEY and CDR2 SVGAGI. V lost 10 bases and J 8 bases, leaving 23 bases between the germline ends. The length of the CDR3 is 14 residues. CDR3 nucleotides: TGTGCCATCCCGGATAGAGGAGGCTCCCTAGGCTACACCTTC. Translating gives CAIPDRGGSLGYTF.

This chain connects TRBV2 to TRBJ1-3; a possible D gene is TRBD1 (5 bases). Trimming removed 10 bases from V and 2 bases from J, with 18 bases in between. In germline, CDR1 is SNHLY, CDR2 FYNNEI. The CDR3 extends over 15 amino acids. The CDR3 protein is CATAIREGTGNTIYF. CDR3 sequence (DNA): TGTGCCACCGCCATCAGGGAAGGGACTGGAAACACCATATATTTT.